These 21 T cell receptor beta chains were sequenced from one sample in a study of blood T cells in healthy people across ages (dated by TCRdb to between 2015 and 2017). The protocol used for the library was 5' RACE. Sequencing relied on an Illumina HiSeq 2500. A second PCR of 7 to 11 cycles was run with a J-beta primer mix and a sample-barcoded 5' primer. TCRdb's own reprocessing of the public reads used fastp at Q25 and MiXCR and kept productive beta chains. Every entry covers one CDR3 protein and lists the most common genes and DNA from its rows. This sample comprises over a million distinct CDR3 sequences, roughly 64% of them detected only once. The ten top clones hold under 8.5% of the sample. The sample comprised blood. These TCRs come from a man aged 18 to 35 in good health.

The J gene is TRBJ2-3, the V gene TRBV2, with 7 bases fitting TRBD1. From germline, CDR1 is SNHLY and CDR2 FYNNEI. Trimming at V came to 6 bases and at J to 4 bases, leaving 10 bases not matched to a gene. This CDR3 has 15 amino acids. CDR3 region: CASRGEGTESDTQYF. Written as DNA, the CDR3 is TGTGCCAGCAGGGGAGAAGGGACAGAGTCAGATACGCAGTATTTT.

Only a few counts were recorded for this clonotype. V is TRBV7-2 and J is TRBJ2-3, with 7 bases fitting TRBD2. V dropped 2 bases and J dropped 3; count of bases not matched to a gene: 5. The CDR3 length is 15 residues. Germline CDR1 reads SGHTA; CDR2 reads FQGNSA. CDR3 amino acids: CASSLQSSGTDTQYF. Here the CDR3 DNA reads TGTGCCAGCAGCTTACAGTCTAGCGGAACAGATACGCAGTATTTT.

The chain combines TRBV4-1 with TRBJ1-1; 12 bases agree with TRBD1. J gave up 4 bases and V 3 bases, and 9 bases lay outside the gene matches. CDR1 and CDR2 (germline): MGHRA, YSYEKL. The CDR3 loop spans 17 amino acids. CDR3 in amino acids: CASSQYGPGQGATEAFF. In DNA, the CDR3 is TGCGCCAGCAGCCAGTATGGCCCGGGACAGGGGGCCACTGAAGCTTTCTTT.

The chain couples TRBV20-1 to TRBJ2-3; D possibly matches TRBD1 or TRBD2 (6 bases each). This CDR3 contains 20 residues. V dropped 1 base and J dropped 0 bases, with 26 bases sitting between them. Germline V gene data show CDR1 as DFQATT and CDR2 as SNEGSKA (reference sequence). CDR3 region: CSARGRTGTWDTPSTDTQYF. The CDR3 bases are TGCAGTGCTAGAGGTAGAACCGGGACTTGGGACACCCCTAGCACAGATACGCAGTATTTT.

The V and J genes are TRBV7-9 and TRBJ2-7, with D possibly TRBD2 on 7 matching bases. Trimming shortened V by 7 bases and J by 6 bases, and 19 bases separated the two germline ends. The CDR3 runs 14 residues. The germline V gene has CDR1 SEHNR and CDR2 FQNEAQ (reference sequence). In DNA form, the CDR3 reads TGTGCCAGCAATCTTCATTGGGAGGGGGGCGAGCAGTACTTC. Translated: CASNLHWEGGEQYF.

This chain links TRBV4-1 with TRBJ2-3, with TRBD2 matching over 7 bases. Germline CDR1 and CDR2: MGHRA and YSYEKL. V gave up 0 bases and J gave up 3 bases; unmatched junction bases: 9. The CDR3 spans 17 residues. The CDR3 region is CASSQESGTVGTDTQYF. In DNA form, the CDR3 reads TGCGCCAGCAGCCAAGAGAGCGGGACCGTGGGGACAGATACGCAGTATTTT.

This chain uses TRBV25-1 with TRBJ2-7, with D unresolved. The CDR3 length is 14 residues. Looked up from germline, CDR1 is MGHDK and CDR2 is SYGVNS. V was clipped by 4 bases and J by 1 base, with 11 bases between them. This chain's CDR3 is CASSVYTESYEQYF. CDR3 bases: TGTGCCAGCAGTGTTTACACCGAGTCCTACGAGCAGTACTTC.

This chain uses TRBV6-5 with TRBJ2-2, with D hard to call. This CDR3 contains 12 residues. Per the germline V gene, CDR1 is MNHEY and CDR2 is SVGAGI. Trimming left V 8 bases short and J 6 bases short, with 10 bases between. As DNA, the CDR3 is TGTGCCAGCCAAAAAATTGCCGGGGAGCTGTTTTTT. It translates to CASQKIAGELFF.

This clonotype turned up a few times. The rearrangement uses TRBV20-1 and TRBJ2-1, with TRBD2 identical over 8 bases. This CDR3 contains 16 residues. Per the germline V gene, CDR1 is DFQATT and CDR2 is SNEGSKA (reference sequence). The J segment lost 7 bases and the V segment lost 3 bases, leaving 14 bases of the junction unmatched. DNA for the CDR3: TGCAGTGCTAGTTCGGGGGGCGGGGGGCTACAGAATGAGCAGTTCTTC. It translates to CSASSGGGGLQNEQFF.

The chain recombines TRBV30 with TRBJ1-2; maybe TRBD1 (5 bases). Between the trimmed V and J ends, which lost 8 bases and 4 bases, there was a span of 14 bases. There are 12 residues in the CDR3. Germline values: CDR1 GTSNPN, CDR2 SVGIG (reference sequence). Here the CDR3 reads CAGGGGFYGYTF. Here the CDR3 DNA reads TGTGCCGGGGGTGGAGGGTTCTATGGCTACACCTTC. Complete variable domain (other parts from reference TRBV30 and TRBJ1-2): SQTIHQWPATLVQPVGSPLSLECTVEGTSNPNLYWYRQAAGRGLQLLFYSVGIGQISSEVPQNLSASRPQDRQFILSSKKLLLSDSGFYLCAGGGGFYGYTFGSGTRLTVV.

The rearrangement joins TRBV29-1 to TRBJ1-2, with 7 bases lining up with TRBD1. Trimming took 7 bases from V and 7 from J; bases not matched to a gene: 6. CDR1 and CDR2 (germline): SQVTM, ANQGSEA. The CDR3 totals 11 residues. The CDR3: CSAGQDSGYTF. DNA of the CDR3: TGCAGCGCCGGACAGGACAGTGGCTACACCTTC.

V is TRBV18 and J is TRBJ2-2; 10 bases fit TRBD1. Germline CDR1 KGHSH, CDR2 LQKENI. J was trimmed by 3 bases and V by 2 bases; bases with no gene match: 0. The CDR3 totals 15 residues. The CDR3 region is CASSPGTGDTGELFF. In DNA form, the CDR3 reads TGTGCCAGCTCACCAGGGACAGGGGACACCGGGGAGCTGTTTTTT.

This clonotype was seen a few times. The J gene is TRBJ2-4, the V gene TRBV15; 10 nucleotides match TRBD1. The junction had 9 bases not matched to a gene; V was cut back by 0 bases and J by 1 base. The germline V gene encodes CDR1 LNHNV and CDR2 YYDKDF (reference sequence). The CDR3 sequence is 19 residues long. As DNA, the CDR3 is TGTGCCACCAGCAGAGAGCCCGGGACAGGGGTTTCGGCCAAAAACATTCAGTACTTC. It specifies CATSREPGTGVSAKNIQYF.

This rearrangement joins TRBV20-1 to TRBJ2-4; the match to TRBD2 covers 10 bases. The closer fit of TRBJ2-5 to the DNA end suggests the J call may be wrong. The CDR3 has 13 amino acids. Per germline, CDR1 DFQATT and CDR2 SNEGSKA (reference sequence). The CDR3 nucleotides are TGCAGTGCTGCCCCTAGCGGGGGTGGGACCCAGTACTTC. Its protein is CSAAPSGGGTQYF.

The chain recombines TRBV4-2 with TRBJ1-2, with D perhaps matching TRBD1 (6 bases). This CDR3 contains 14 residues. Trimming took 2 bases from V and 9 from J, leaving 16 bases between them. Germline V CDR1 and CDR2: LGHNA, YNFKEQ. The CDR3 region has the DNA TGTGCCAGCAGCCAAACTTCGGGGCAGGGGAGCTACACCTTC. Protein product: CASSQTSGQGSYTF.

The genes are TRBV5-1 and TRBJ1-1; possible D gene TRBD1, 5 bases. CDR3 length: 15 amino acids. The V gene's germline CDR1 is SGHRS and CDR2 YFSETQ. Trimming removed 1 base from V and 1 base from J, with 11 bases in between. The CDR3 loop is CASSLPGIENTEAFF. Written as DNA, the CDR3 is TGCGCCAGCAGCTTGCCAGGGATCGAGAACACTGAAGCTTTCTTT. Based on the CDR3 plus reference TRBV5-1 and TRBJ1-1, the full variable domain is KAGVTQTPRYLIKTRGQQVTLSCSPISGHRSVSWYQQTPGQGLQFLFEYFSETQRNKGNFPGRFSGRQFSNSRSEMNVSTLELGDSALYLCASSLPGIENTEAFFGQGTRLTVV.

The rearrangement uses TRBV5-1 and TRBJ2-1; 11 bases map to TRBD2. This CDR3 comprises 14 residues. After removal of 1 base from V and 9 bases from J, the junction contained 3 bases not matched to a gene. Germline assignment: CDR1 SGHRS and CDR2 YFSETQ. Here the CDR3 reads CASSLSSGRAEQFF. The CDR3 DNA follows: TGCGCCAGCAGCTTGAGTAGCGGGAGGGCTGAGCAGTTCTTC. Variable domain in full (rest from reference TRBV5-1 and TRBJ2-1): KAGVTQTPRYLIKTRGQQVTLSCSPISGHRSVSWYQQTPGQGLQFLFEYFSETQRNKGNFPGRFSGRQFSNSRSEMNVSTLELGDSALYLCASSLSSGRAEQFFGPGTRLTVL.

The chain uses TRBV5-1 and TRBJ2-7; D is uncertain. CDR1 and CDR2 from the germline V gene are SGHRS and YFSETQ. This CDR3 comprises 13 residues. V dropped 7 bases and J dropped 0 bases, with 11 bases sitting between them. This CDR3 is CASYLGNSYEQYF. The CDR3 DNA is TGCGCCAGCTACTTGGGGAACTCCTACGAGCAGTACTTC.

The chain uses TRBV7-9 and TRBJ2-5, with D perhaps given as TRBD1 or TRBD2 (5 bases each). The germline V and J ends were trimmed by 8 bases and 5 bases, with 18 bases remaining between them. CDR3 length: 14 residues. CDR1 and CDR2 from the germline V gene are SEHNR and FQNEAQ (reference sequence). CDR3 protein: CASGSREGFETQYF. The CDR3, as DNA: TGTGCCAGCGGCTCCCGTGAGGGGTTTGAGACCCAGTACTTC.

This chain uses TRBV29-1 with TRBJ1-2, with 12 positions matching TRBD1. The germline V gene has CDR1 SQVTM and CDR2 ANQGSEA. This CDR3 is 18 amino acids long. Losses at the gene ends were 0 bases for V and 5 bases for J; bases not matched to a gene: 13. The CDR3 region has the DNA TGCAGCGTTGAAGACTTGGGACAGGGGGCCACCGGGGGGTATGGCTACACCTTC. Residues: CSVEDLGQGATGGYGYTF. Full variable domain (outside the CDR3, taken from reference TRBV29-1 and TRBJ1-2): SAVISQKPSRDICQRGTSLTIQCQVDSQVTMMFWYRQQPGQSLTLIATANQGSEATYESGFVIDKFPISRPNLTFSTLTVSNMSPEDSSIYLCSVEDLGQGATGGYGYTFGSGTRLTVV.

CDR3 DNA: TGCGCCAGCAGCTTTGGTGCGGGTCTGGTGACTGGGGCCAACGTCCTGACTTTC. This translates into CASSFGAGLVTGANVLTF. The chain has TRBV5-1 and TRBJ2-6; TRBD2 might be the D (5 bases). The CDR3 has 18 amino acids. The germline V gene encodes CDR1 SGHRS and CDR2 YFSETQ. Trimming took off 2 bases at V and 2 bases at J, with 17 bases between the two ends.